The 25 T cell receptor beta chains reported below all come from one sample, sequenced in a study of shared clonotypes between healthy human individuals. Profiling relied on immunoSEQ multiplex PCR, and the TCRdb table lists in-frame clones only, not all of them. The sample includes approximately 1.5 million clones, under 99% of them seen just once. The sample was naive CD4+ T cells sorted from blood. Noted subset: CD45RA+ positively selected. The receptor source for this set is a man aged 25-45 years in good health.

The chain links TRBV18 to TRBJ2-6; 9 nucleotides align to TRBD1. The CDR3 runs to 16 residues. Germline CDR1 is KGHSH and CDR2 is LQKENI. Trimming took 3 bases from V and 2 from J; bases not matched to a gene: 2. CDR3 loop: CASSPGTGTGANVLTF. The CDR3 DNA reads TGTGCCAGCTCACCCGGGACAGGGACTGGGGCCAACGTCCTGACTTTC.

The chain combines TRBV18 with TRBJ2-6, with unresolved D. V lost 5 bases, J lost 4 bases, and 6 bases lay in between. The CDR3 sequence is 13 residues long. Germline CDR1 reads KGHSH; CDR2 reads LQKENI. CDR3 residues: CASSGLGANVLTF. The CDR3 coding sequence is TGTGCCAGCTCAGGCTTAGGGGCCAACGTCCTGACTTTC.

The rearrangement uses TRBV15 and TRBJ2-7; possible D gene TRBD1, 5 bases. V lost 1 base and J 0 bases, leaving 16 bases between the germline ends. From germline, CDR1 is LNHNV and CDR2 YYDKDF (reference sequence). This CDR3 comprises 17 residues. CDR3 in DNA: TGTGCCACCAGCAGAGGCGGTCCGGGTAGGGGCTCCTACGAGCAGTACTTC. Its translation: CATSRGGPGRGSYEQYF.

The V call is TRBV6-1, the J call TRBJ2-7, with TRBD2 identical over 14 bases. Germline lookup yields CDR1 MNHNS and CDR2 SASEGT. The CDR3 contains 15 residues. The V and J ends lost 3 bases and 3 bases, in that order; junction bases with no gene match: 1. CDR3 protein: CASSDGLAGGYEQYF. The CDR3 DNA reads TGTGCCAGCAGTGATGGACTAGCGGGAGGCTACGAGCAGTACTTC.

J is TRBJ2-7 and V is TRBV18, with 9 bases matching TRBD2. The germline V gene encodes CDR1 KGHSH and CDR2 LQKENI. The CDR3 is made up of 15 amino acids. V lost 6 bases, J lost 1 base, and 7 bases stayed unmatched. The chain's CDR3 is CASSRGLALSYEQYF. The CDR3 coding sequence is TGTGCCAGCTCCCGTGGACTAGCGCTATCCTACGAGCAGTACTTC. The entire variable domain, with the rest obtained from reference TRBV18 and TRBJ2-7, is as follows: NAGVMQNPRHLVRRRGQEARLRCSPMKGHSHVYWYRQLPEEGLKFMVYLQKENIIDESGMPKERFSAEFPKEGPSILRIQQVVRGDSAAYFCASSRGLALSYEQYFGPGTRLTVT.

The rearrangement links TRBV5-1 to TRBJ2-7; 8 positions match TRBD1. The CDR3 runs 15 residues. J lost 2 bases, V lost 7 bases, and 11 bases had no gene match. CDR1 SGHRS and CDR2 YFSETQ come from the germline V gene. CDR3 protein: CASQLKTGGTYEQYF. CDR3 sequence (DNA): TGCGCCAGCCAACTTAAAACAGGGGGGACCTACGAGCAGTACTTC.

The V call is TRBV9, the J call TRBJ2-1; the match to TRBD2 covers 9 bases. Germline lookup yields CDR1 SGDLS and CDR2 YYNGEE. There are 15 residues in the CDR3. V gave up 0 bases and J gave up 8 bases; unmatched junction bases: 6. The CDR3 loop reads CASSVASGIGDEQFF. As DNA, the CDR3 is TGTGCCAGCAGCGTAGCTAGCGGGATTGGGGATGAGCAGTTCTTC.

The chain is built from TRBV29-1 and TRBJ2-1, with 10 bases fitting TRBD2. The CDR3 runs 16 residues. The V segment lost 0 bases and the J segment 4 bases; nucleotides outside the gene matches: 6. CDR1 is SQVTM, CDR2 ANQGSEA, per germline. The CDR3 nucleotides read TGCAGCGTTGAAGATCGTCGGGGACTAGCGTACAATGAGCAGTTCTTC. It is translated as CSVEDRRGLAYNEQFF.

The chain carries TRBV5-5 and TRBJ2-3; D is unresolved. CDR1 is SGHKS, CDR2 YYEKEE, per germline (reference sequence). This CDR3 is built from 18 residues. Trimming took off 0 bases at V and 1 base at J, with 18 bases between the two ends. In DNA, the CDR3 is TGTGCCAGCAGCTTGGTCCCAAACCCCCTCATTGGCACAGATACGCAGTATTTT. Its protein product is CASSLVPNPLIGTDTQYF.

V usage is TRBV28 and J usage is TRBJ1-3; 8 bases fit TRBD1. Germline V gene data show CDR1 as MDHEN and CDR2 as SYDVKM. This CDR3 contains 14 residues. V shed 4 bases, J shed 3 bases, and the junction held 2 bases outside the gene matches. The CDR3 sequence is CASSSGGFGNTIYF. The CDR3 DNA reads TGTGCCAGCAGTTCAGGGGGCTTTGGAAACACCATATATTTT.

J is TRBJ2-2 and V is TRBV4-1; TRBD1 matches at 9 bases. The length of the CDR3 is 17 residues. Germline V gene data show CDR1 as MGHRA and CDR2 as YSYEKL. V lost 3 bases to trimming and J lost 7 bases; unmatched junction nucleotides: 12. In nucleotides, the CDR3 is TGCGCCAGCAGCCAGCTAGGACAGGGGCCCTACATCGGGGAGCTGTTTTTT. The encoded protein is CASSQLGQGPYIGELFF.

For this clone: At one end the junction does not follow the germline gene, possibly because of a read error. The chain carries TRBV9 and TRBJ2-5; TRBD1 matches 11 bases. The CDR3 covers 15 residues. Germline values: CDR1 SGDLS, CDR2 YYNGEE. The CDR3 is CASSPLSGQGAPVDF. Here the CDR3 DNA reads TGTGCCAGCAGCCCCCTCTCAGGACAGGGGGCCCCCGTGGACTTC. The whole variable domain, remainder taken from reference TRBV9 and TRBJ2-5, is DSGVTQTPKHLITATGQRVTLRCSPRSGDLSVYWYQQSLDQGLQFLIQYYNGEERAKGNILERFSAQQFPDLHSELNLSSLELGDSALYFCASSPLSGQGAPVDFGPGTRLLVL.

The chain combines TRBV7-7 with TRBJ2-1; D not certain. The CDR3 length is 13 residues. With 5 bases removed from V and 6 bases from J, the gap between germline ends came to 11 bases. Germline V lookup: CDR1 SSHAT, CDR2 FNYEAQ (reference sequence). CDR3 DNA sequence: TGTGCCAGCAGCCCCCAGCGTCTCAATGAGCAGTTCTTC. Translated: CASSPQRLNEQFF. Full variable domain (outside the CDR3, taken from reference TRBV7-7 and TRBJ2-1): GAGVSQSPRYKVTKRGQDVTLRCDPISSHATLYWYQQALGQGPEFLTYFNYEAQPDKSGLPSDRFSAERPEGSISTLTIQRTEQRDSAMYRCASSPQRLNEQFFGPGTRLTVL.

As DNA, the CDR3 is TGTGCCAGCAGCTTAGATGCGGGGGGTGGAGAAAAACTGTTTTTT. Protein: CASSLDAGGGEKLFF. The chain recombines TRBV7-9 with TRBJ1-4, with D tentatively TRBD1 (5 bases). The CDR3 contains 15 residues. V lost 1 base to trimming and J lost 8 bases, with 14 bases between them. Per germline, CDR1 SEHNR and CDR2 FQNEAQ (reference sequence).

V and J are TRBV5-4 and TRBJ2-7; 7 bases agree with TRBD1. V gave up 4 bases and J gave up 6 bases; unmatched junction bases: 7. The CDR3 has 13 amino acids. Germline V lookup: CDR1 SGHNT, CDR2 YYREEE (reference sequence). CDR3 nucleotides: TGTGCCAGCAGCACAACAGGGGTGAGCGAGCAGTACTTC. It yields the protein CASSTTGVSEQYF.

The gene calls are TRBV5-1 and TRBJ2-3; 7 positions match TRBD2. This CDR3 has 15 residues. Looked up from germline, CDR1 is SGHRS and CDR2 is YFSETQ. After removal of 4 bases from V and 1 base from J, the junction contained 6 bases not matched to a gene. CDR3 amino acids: CASSPGGPRTDTQYF. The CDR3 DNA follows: TGCGCCAGCAGCCCGGGGGGACCTCGCACAGATACGCAGTATTTT.

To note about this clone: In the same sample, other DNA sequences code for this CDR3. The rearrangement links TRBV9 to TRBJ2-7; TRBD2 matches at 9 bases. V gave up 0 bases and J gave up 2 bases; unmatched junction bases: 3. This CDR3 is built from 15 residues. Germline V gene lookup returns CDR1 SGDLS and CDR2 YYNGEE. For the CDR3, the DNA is TGTGCCAGCAGCGTAGCTAGCGGGGCGACCTACGAGCAGTACTTC. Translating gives CASSVASGATYEQYF. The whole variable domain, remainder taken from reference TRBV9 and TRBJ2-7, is DSGVTQTPKHLITATGQRVTLRCSPRSGDLSVYWYQQSLDQGLQFLIQYYNGEERAKGNILERFSAQQFPDLHSELNLSSLELGDSALYFCASSVASGATYEQYFGPGTRLTVT.

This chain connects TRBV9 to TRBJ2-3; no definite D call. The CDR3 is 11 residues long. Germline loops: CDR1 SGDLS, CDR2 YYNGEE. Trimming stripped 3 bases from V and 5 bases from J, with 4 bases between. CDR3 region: CASSEGDTQYF. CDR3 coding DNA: TGTGCCAGCAGCGAGGGAGATACGCAGTATTTT.

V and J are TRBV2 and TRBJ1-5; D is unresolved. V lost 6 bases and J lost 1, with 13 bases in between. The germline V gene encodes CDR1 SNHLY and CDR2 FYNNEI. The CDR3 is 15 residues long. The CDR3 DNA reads TGTGCCAGCAGGTTTGTTCCCTCGAGCAATCAGCCCCAGCATTTT. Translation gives CASRFVPSSNQPQHF.

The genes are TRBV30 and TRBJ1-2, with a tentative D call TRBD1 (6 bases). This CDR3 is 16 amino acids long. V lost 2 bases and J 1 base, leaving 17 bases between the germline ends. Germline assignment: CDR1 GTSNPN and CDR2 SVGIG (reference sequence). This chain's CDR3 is CAWSHRRGANNYGYTF. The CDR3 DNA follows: TGTGCCTGGAGTCACCGGAGGGGGGCGAATAACTATGGCTACACCTTC. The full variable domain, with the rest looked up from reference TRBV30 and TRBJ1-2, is SQTIHQWPATLVQPVGSPLSLECTVEGTSNPNLYWYRQAAGRGLQLLFYSVGIGQISSEVPQNLSASRPQDRQFILSSKKLLLSDSGFYLCAWSHRRGANNYGYTFGSGTRLTVV.

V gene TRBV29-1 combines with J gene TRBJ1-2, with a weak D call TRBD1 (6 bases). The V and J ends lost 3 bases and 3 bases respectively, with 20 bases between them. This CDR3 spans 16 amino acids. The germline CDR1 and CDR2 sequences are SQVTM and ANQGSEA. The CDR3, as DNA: TGCAGCGTTGAGAGGGCAGGGGACGACAGGCACTATGGCTACACCTTC. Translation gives CSVERAGDDRHYGYTF.

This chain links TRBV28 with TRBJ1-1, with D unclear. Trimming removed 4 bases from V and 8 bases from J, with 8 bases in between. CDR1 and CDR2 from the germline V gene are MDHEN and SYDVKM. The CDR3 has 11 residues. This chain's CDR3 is CASSSDWEAFF. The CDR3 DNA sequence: TGTGCCAGCAGTTCTGACTGGGAAGCTTTCTTT.

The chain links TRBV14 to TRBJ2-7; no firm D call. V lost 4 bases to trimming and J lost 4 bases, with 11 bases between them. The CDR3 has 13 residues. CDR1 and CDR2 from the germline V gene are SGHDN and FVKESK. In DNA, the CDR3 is TGTGCCAGCAGCCCCTATCCCCAATACGAGCAGTACTTC. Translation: CASSPYPQYEQYF.

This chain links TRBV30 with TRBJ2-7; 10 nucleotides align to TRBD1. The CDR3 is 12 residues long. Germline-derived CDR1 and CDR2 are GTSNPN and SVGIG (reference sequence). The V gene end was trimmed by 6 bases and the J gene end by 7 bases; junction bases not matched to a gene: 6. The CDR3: CACHWDRGEQYF. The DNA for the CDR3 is TGTGCCTGCCATTGGGACAGGGGTGAGCAGTACTTC.

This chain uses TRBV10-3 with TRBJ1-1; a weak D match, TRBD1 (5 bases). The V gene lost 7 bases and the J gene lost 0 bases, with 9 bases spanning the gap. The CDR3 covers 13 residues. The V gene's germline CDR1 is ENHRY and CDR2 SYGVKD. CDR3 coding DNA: TGTGCCATCAATGGGGGGATGAACACTGAAGCTTTCTTT. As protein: CAINGGMNTEAFF.